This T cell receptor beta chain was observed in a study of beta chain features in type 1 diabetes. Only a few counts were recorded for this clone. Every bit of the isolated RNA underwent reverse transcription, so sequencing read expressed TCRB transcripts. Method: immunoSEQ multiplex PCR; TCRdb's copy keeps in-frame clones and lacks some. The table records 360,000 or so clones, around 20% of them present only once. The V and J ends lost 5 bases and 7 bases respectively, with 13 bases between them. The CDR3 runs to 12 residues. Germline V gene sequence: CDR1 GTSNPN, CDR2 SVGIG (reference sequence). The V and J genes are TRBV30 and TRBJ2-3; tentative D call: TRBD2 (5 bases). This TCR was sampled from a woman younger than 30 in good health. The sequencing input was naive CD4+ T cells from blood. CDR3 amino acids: CAWSVDFYTQYF. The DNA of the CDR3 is TGTGCCTGGTCCGTGGACTTCTATACGCAGTATTTT.